The source of this T cell receptor beta chain is a study of T cells in tuberculosis. A word on this clone: The antigen is unknown.

Trimming pared 5 bases from V and 3 bases from J, leaving 22 bases between. Germline V lookup: CDR1 GTSNPN, CDR2 SVGIG (reference sequence). This CDR3 has 16 amino acids. This table comes from immunoSEQ multiplex PCR, and its TCRdb copy is limited to in-frame clones, with some not included. The data contain around 39,000 clones, roughly 93% of them singletons. Study findings and constraints: Samples were chosen by availability of cryopreserved specimens. Active tuberculosis alpha repertoires lay closer to GMM-specific TCRs than controls'. The TCR-beta difference was not significant; alpha differences partly reflected length. GEM motif frequencies gave approximately 70% accuracy; the GMM repertoire gave 80% to 90%.

The sample was PBMCs. V and J are TRBV30 and TRBJ1-2; a weak D match, TRBD1 (6 bases). The sequence derives from a donor between 10 and 29 years old with latent tuberculosis or without tuberculosis infection. The CDR3 region has the DNA TGTGCCTGGTCTCTACCTGGACAGCAGCAAGACTATGGCTACACCTTC. It yields the protein CAWSLPGQQQDYGYTF.